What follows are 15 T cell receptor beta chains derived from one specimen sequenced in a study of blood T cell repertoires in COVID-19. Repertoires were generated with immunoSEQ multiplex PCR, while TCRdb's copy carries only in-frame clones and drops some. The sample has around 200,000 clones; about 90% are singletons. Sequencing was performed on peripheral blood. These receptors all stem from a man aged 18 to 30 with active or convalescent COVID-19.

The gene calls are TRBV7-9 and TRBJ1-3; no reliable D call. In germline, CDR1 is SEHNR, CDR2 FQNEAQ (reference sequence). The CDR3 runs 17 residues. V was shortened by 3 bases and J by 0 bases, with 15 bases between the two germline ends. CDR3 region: CASSLRSLNDSGNTIYF. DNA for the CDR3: TGTGCCAGCAGCTTGCGGTCGCTAAACGACTCTGGAAACACCATATATTTT.

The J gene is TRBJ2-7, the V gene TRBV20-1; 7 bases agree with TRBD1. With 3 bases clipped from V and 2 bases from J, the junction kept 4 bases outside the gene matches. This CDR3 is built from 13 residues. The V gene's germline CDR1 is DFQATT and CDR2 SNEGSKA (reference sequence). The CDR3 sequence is CSASKGQPYEQYF. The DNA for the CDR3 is TGCAGTGCTAGTAAGGGACAGCCCTACGAGCAGTACTTC.

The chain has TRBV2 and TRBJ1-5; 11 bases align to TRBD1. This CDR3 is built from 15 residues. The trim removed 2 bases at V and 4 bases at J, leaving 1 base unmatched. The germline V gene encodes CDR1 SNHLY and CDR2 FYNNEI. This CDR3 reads CASSEWDRGNQPQHF. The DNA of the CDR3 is TGTGCCAGCAGTGAATGGGACAGGGGGAATCAGCCCCAGCATTTT.

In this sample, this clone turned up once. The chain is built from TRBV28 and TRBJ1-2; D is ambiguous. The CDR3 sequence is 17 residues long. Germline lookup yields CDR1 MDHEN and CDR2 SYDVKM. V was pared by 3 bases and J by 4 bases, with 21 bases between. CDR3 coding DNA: TGTGCCAGCAGTTTTCATGATCTACCCCCTCTAAGCTATGGCTACACCTTC. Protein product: CASSFHDLPPLSYGYTF.

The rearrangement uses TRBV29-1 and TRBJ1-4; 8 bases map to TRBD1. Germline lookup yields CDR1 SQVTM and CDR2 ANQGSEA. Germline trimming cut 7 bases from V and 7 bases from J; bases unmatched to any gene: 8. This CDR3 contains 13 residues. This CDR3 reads CSGQGAVSEKLFF. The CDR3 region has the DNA TGCAGCGGTCAGGGGGCGGTCAGTGAAAAACTGTTTTTT. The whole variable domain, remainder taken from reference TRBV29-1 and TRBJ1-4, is SAVISQKPSRDICQRGTSLTIQCQVDSQVTMMFWYRQQPGQSLTLIATANQGSEATYESGFVIDKFPISRPNLTFSTLTVSNMSPEDSSIYLCSGQGAVSEKLFFGSGTQLSVL.

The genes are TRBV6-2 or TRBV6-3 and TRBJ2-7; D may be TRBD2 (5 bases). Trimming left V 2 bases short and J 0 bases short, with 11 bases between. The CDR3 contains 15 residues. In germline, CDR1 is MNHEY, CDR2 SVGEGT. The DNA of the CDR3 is TGTGCCAGCAGTTACAAGACGGGAAGCTCCTACGAGCAGTACTTC. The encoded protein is CASSYKTGSSYEQYF.

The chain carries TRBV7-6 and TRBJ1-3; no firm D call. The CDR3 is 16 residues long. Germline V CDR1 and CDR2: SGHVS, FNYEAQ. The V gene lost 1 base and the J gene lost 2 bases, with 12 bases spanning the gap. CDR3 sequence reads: CASSLGLPRAGNTIYF. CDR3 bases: TGTGCCAGCAGCTTAGGTCTCCCTCGCGCTGGAAACACCATATATTTT. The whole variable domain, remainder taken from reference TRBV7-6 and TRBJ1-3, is GAGVSQSPRYKVTKRGQDVALRCDPISGHVSLYWYRQALGQGPEFLTYFNYEAQQDKSGLPNDRFSAERPEGSISTLTIQRTEQRDSAMYRCASSLGLPRAGNTIYFGEGSWLTVV.

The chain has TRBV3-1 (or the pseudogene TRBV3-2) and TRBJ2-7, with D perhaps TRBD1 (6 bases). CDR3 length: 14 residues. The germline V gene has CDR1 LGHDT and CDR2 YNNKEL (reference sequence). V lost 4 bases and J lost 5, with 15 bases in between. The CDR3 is CASSPQGYGDEQYF. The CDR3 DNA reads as TGTGCCAGCAGCCCTCAGGGGTACGGCGACGAGCAGTACTTC.

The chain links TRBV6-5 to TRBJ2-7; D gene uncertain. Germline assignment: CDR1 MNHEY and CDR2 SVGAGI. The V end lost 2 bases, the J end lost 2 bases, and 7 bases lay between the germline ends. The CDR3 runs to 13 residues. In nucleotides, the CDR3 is TGTGCCAGCAGTTACAAGCGAACCTACGAGCAGTACTTC. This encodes CASSYKRTYEQYF.

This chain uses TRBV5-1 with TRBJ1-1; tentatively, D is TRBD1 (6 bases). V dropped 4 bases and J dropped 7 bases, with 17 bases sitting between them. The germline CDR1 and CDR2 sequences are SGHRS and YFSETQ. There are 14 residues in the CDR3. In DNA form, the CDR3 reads TGCGCCAGCAGCCCACTCACAGGGATTGATGAAGCTTTCTTT. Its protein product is CASSPLTGIDEAFF.

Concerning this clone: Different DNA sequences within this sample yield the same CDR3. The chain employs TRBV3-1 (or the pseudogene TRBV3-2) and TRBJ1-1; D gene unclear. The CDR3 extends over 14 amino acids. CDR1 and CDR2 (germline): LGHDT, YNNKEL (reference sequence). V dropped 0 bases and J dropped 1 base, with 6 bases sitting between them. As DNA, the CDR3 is TGTGCCAGCAGCCAAGACGCAGGGAACACTGAAGCTTTCTTT. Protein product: CASSQDAGNTEAFF.

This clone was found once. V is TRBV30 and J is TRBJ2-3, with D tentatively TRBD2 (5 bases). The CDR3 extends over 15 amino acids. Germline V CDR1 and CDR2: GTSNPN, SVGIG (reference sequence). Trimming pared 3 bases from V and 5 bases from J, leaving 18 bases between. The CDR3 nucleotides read TGTGCCTGGAGGGCAACCGGGAACGCGATAGATACGCAGTATTTT. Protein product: CAWRATGNAIDTQYF.

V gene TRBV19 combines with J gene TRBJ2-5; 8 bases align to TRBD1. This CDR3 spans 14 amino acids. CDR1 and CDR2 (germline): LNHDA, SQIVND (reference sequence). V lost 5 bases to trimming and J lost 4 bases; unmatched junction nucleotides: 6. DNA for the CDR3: TGTGCCAGTAGTCCCCAACAGGGGGTAGAGACCCAGTACTTC. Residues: CASSPQQGVETQYF.

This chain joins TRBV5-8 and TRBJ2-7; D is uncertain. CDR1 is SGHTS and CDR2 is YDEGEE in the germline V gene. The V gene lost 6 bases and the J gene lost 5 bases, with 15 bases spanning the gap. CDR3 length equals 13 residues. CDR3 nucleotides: TGTGCCAGCACCCCCCCTACTGATCACGAGCAGTACTTC. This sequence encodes CASTPPTDHEQYF.

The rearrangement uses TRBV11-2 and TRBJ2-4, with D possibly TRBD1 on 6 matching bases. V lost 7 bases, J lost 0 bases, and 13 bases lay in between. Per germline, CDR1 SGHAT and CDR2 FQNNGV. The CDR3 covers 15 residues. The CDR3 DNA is TGTGCCAGCAACATAGAACAGGGAGCCAAAAACATTCAGTACTTC. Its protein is CASNIEQGAKNIQYF.